This TCR beta chain comes out of a study of Graves' ophthalmopathy and Graves' hyperthyroidism. Study observations and caveats: Detected in blood as well were most expanded thyroid clonotypes with frequency above 0.001.

The sample holds a few counts of this clonotype. Its antigen is undetermined. Trimming cost V 7 bases and J 0 bases; bases outside gene matches: 12. The germline gives CDR1 LNHDA, CDR2 SQIVND (reference sequence). The CDR3 covers 18 residues. Ophthalmopathy donors' eye disease showed moderate-to-severe activity, CAS of at least 3, NOSPECS of at least 4 and duration under 3 months. Each diagnosis was determined on the basis of clinical symptoms, serum thyroxine, TRAb, thyroid ultrasound and orbital computed tomography. Amplifying from RNA transcripts, the study obtained TCR beta CDR3 regions. RT-PCR in the first round used HTBI primers; a second-round multiplex PCR followed. MiXCR, run by TCRdb on the multiplex PCR reads, gives a single entry per CDR3 protein. The sample holds about 640,000 distinct CDR3 sequences, over 40% seen once.

The receptor comes from an adult man with Graves' ophthalmopathy. The chain employs TRBV19 and TRBJ1-5; TRBD1 matches 10 bases. Sequencing input: peripheral blood. The CDR3 loop reads CASTEDRGSFPSNQPQHF. CDR3 in DNA: TGTGCCAGTACTGAGGACAGGGGGAGTTTTCCTAGCAATCAGCCCCAGCATTTT.